This T cell receptor beta chain appears in the sequencing data of a study of shared clonotypes between healthy human individuals. V gave up 5 bases and J gave up 0 bases, with 16 bases separating them. This CDR3 contains 16 residues. Germline values: CDR1 KGHSH, CDR2 LQKENI. Only Caucasian adults living in Nashville, Tennessee served as donors. Splitting of CD4+ cells produced CD45RA+ naive and CD45RA-negative memory subsets. Points on this clone: What it binds is unknown.

Whole-study findings and limits: It was the non-shared clonotypes that had lower generation probabilities than clonotypes shared by all four donors.

Here immunoSEQ multiplex PCR was the method, and the copy in TCRdb shows in-frame clones only, minus some. The table lists roughly 2.5 million clones, over 85% of them singletons. The V gene is TRBV18, the J gene TRBJ1-1; a possible D gene is TRBD1 (5 bases). The TCR sequence derives from a man aged 18 to 29 in good health. Sequencing input: naive CD4+ T cells sorted from blood. As to subset: CD45RA+ positively selected. CDR3 loop: CASSSLPGRVNTEAFF. The CDR3 coding sequence is TGTGCCAGCTCATCCCTCCCGGGGCGGGTGAACACTGAAGCTTTCTTT.